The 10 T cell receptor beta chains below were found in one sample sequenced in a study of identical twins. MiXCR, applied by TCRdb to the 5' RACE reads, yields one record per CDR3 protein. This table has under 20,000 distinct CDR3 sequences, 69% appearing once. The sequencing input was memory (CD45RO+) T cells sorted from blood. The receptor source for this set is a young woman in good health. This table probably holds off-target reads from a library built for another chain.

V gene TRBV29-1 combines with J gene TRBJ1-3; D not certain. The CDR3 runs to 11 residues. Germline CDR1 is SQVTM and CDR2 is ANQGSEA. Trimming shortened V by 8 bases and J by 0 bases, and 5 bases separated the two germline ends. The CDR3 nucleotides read TGCAGCCTTTCCTCTGGAAACACCATATATTTT. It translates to CSLSSGNTIYF.

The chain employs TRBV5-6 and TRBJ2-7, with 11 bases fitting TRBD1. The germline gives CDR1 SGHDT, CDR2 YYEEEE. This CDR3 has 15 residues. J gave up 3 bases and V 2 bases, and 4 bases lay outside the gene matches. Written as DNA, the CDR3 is TGTGCCAGCAGCTTTGGGACAGGGGGATACTACGAGCAGTACTTC. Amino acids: CASSFGTGGYYEQYF.

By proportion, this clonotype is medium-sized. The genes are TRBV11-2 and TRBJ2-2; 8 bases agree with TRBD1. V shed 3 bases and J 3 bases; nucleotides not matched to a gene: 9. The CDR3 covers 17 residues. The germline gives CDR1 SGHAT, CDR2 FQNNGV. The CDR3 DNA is TGTGCCAGCAGCTTGCGGAGGACAGGGAGTTACACCGGGGAGCTGTTTTTT. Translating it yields CASSLRRTGSYTGELFF.

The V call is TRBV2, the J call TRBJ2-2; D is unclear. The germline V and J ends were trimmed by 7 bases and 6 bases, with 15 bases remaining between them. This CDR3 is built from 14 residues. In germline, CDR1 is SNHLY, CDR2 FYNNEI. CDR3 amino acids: CASKGTRTAGELFF. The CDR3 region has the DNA TGTGCCAGCAAGGGCACCAGGACCGCCGGGGAGCTGTTTTTT.

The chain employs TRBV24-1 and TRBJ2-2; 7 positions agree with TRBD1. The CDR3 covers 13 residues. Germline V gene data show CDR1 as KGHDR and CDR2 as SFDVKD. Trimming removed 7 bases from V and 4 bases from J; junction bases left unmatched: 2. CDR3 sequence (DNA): TGTGCCACCAGGGGGACAGCCACCGGGGAGCTGTTTTTT. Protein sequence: CATRGTATGELFF.

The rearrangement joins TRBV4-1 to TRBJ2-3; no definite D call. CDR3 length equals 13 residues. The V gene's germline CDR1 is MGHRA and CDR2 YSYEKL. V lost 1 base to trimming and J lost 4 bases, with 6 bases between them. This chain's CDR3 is CASSQVPADTQYF. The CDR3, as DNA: TGCGCCAGCAGCCAAGTACCCGCAGATACGCAGTATTTT.

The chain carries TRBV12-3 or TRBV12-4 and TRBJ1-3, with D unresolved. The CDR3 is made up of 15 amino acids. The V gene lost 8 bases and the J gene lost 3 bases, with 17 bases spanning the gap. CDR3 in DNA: TGTGCCAGCGGCCCGACTGGCGGTGGTGGAAACACCATATATTTT. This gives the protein CASGPTGGGGNTIYF.

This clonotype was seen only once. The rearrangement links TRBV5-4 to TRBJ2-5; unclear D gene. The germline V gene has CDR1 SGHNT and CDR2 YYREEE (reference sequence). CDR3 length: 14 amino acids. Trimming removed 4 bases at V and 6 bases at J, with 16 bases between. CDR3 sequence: CASSLEDLRQTQYF. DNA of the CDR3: TGTGCCAGCAGCCTCGAGGACCTCCGACAGACCCAGTACTTC. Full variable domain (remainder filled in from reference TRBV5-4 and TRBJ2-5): ETGVTQSPTHLIKTRGQQVTLRCSSQSGHNTVSWYQQALGQGPQFIFQYYREEENGRGNFPPRFSGLQFPNYSSELNVNALELDDSALYLCASSLEDLRQTQYFGPGTRLLVL.

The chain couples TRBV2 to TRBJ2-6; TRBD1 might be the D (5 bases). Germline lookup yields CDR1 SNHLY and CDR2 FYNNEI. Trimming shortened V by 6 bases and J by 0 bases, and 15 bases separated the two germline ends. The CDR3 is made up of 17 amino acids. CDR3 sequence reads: CASRHRFIPSGANVLTF. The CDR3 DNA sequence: TGTGCCAGCAGGCACAGGTTTATACCCTCTGGGGCCAACGTCCTGACTTTC.

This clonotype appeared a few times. CDR3 protein: CATTSQQGLTDTQYF. The CDR3 DNA reads TGTGCCACCACAAGTCAGCAGGGACTCACAGATACGCAGTATTTT. This chain links TRBV3-1 with TRBJ2-3; perhaps TRBD2 as D (6 bases). V lost 10 bases to trimming and J lost 2 bases, with 19 bases between them. This CDR3 has 15 residues. The germline gives CDR1 LGHDT, CDR2 YNNKEL (reference sequence).